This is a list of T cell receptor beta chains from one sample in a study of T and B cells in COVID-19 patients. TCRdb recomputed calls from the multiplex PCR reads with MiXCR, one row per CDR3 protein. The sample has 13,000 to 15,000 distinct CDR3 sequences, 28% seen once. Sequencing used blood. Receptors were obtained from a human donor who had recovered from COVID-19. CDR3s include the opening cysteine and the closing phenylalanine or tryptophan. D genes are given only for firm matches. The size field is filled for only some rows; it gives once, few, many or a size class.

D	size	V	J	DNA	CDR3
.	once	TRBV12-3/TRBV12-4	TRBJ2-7	TGTGCCAGCAGCCGGGACTCCAACACCGGGACGGGCTCCTACGAGCAGTACTTC	CASSRDSNTGTGSYEQYF
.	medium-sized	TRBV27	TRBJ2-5	TGTGCCAGCGGCCTTCTCCAAGAGACCCAGTACTTC	CASGLLQETQYF
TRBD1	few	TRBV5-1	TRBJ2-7	TGCGCCAGCAGCTTGAAACAGGGGAGAGAGCAGTACTTC	CASSLKQGREQYF
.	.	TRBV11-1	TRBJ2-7	TGTGCCAGCAGCTTCCTGAATATTCGAGGGACCTACGAGCAGTACTTC	CASSFLNIRGTYEQYF
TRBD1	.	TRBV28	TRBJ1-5	TGTGCCAGCAGTTTCCTCGGGACAGAAGGGGTTCAGCCCCAGCATTTT	CASSFLGTEGVQPQHF
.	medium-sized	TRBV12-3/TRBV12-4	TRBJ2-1	TGTGCCAGCAGTTTGGAACCGTCGCCTTTTAATGAGCAGTTCTTC	CASSLEPSPFNEQFF
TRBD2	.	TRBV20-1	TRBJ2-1	TGCAGTGCTATACTAGCGGGATCCTACAATGAGCAGTTCTTC	CSAILAGSYNEQFF
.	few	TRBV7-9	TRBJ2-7	TGTGCCAGCAGCTTATCGAGGGGCGGTTACGAGCAGTACTTC	CASSLSRGGYEQYF
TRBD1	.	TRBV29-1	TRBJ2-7	TGCAGCGCTTGGACAGGGGGCGAGTACGAGCAGTACTTC	CSAWTGGEYEQYF
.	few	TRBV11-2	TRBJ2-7	TGTGCCAGCAGCTTGAATGGGGTCGAGCAGTACTTC	CASSLNGVEQYF
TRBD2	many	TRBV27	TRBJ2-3	TGTGCCAGCAGTTTATCCCCATCCGCCCTCTCGGGGGGAGATACGCAGTATTTT	CASSLSPSALSGGDTQYF
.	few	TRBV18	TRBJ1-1	TGTGCCAGCTCACCGGAGCTCCGGTCAGCTTTCTTT	CASSPELRSAFF